This T cell receptor (beta chain) emerged from a study of blood T cells in healthy people across ages (dated by TCRdb to 2013 to 2016). Regarding the research as a whole: In model experiments, template switching captured about one uniquely barcoded TCR beta cDNA molecule for every two T cells. Donors were grouped into four age groups: young (average 16 years), middle-aged (about 38), aged (roughly 62) and long-lived (around 80). Using the same blood draw, the study looked at two additional independent replicas of 1 million unique cDNA reads for two donors, one aged 18 to 29 and the other aged 80 or older. To avoid experimental bias, donors of different ages were randomly spread across the sequencing lanes. The study measured age-related changes in TCR beta repertoire diversity using deep sequencing normalized with unique cDNA molecular identifiers.

On this clonotype itself: What antigen it recognizes has not been identified. No much larger clone exists at a distance of one base, and base qualities are not known.

Systemically healthy Caucasian individuals from Russia, some 40 in total and aged about 6 to 95 years, were included as donors. Approximately 10 milliliters of peripheral blood were collected from each donor into EDTA-treated Vacutainer tubes. Ficoll-Paque density-gradient centrifugation was used to isolate PBMCs, with at least 6.5 million obtained per sample. Trizol reagent was used to extract total RNA from the PBMCs, yielding at least 6 micrograms per sample. Naive CD45RAhigh/CD27high T cell percentages were measured by flow cytometry on a PBMC aliquot from every donor. V loses 7 bases at its end and J loses 4 bases; junction bases beyond the gene matches: 9. Measured from the cysteine to the phenylalanine, the CDR3 is 15 residues long. Only the CDR3 region is kept as DNA, spanning 45 bases read in frame from base 1. The investigation overall reported the following: Because the CMV infection status of the donors was unknown, age-related changes in expanded clonotypes may potentially have been confounded. Since profiling was done on bulk unsorted PBMCs, naive and antigen-experienced compartments could not be conclusively compared. Estimates of total diversity from one million sequenced T cells were regarded as lower bounds and underestimates. As age increased, observed TCR beta diversity per million T cells dropped in a roughly linear way, and a significant reduction was already evident by age 40. Compared with the aged group, more naive CD4+ T cells, fewer expanded clones and increased TCR diversity were shown by the long-lived group, suggesting age selection. A strong correlation was found between observed TCR beta diversity and the percentage of naive T cells measured by flow cytometry.

The method behind the library was 5' RACE. Sequenced using an Illumina HiSeq 2500. A second PCR of 7 to 11 cycles was performed with a sample-barcoded 5' primer and a J-beta primer mix. Each TCR beta cDNA molecule received a unique molecular identifier from a template-switch 5' adaptor carrying 12 random nucleotides. Each sample yielded at least 2.5 million CDR3-containing paired-end reads. First-strand cDNA was synthesized from all RNA with the Mint cDNA synthesis kit, primed by a TRBC-specific oligonucleotide. After uracil-DNA glycosylase treatment, a first 18-cycle PCR used universal primers M1SS and BC2_uni_R on all cDNA. The paper's processing steps were these. For normalization, 1 million high-quality reads were randomly selected from each sample, with every read carrying a distinct molecular identifier. Reads sharing molecular identifiers were discarded rather than binned into consensus sequences. MiTCR, with a Q25 quality threshold and the strictest error-elimination algorithm, was used for CDR3 identification, clonotype clustering and error correction. A nonparametric unseen species model with Euler transformation was used to estimate a lower bound on total TCR beta diversity. The public reads were quality trimmed at Q25 with fastp and then assembled into clones with MiXCR by TCRdb, keeping productive beta chains. Every distinct CDR3 protein forms one entry, paired with its most common genes and DNA. The V and J calls were not made by the authors but by TCRdb's processing. This sample lists some 1 million distinct CDR3 sequences; under 55% were detected once. The ten most abundant clones make up approximately 17% of the sample.

The chain is encoded by TRBV12-3 or TRBV12-4 joined to TRBJ2-3, with 9 bases in between that match TRBD1. Input material: blood. The sequence derives from a woman between 55 and 75 years old in good health. The sequenced DNA is TGTGCCAGCACCAAGGGACAGGGCGGCCCAGATACGCAGTATTTT. Translated, it reads CASTKGQGGPDTQYF.